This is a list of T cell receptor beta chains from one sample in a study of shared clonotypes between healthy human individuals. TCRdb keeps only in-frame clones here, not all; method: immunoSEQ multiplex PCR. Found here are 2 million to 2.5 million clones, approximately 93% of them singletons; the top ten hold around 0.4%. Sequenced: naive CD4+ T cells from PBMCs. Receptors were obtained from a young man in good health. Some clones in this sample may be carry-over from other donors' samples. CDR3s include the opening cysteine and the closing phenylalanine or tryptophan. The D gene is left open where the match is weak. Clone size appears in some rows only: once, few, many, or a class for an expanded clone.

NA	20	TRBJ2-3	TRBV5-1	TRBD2	CASSSARTSRKTLGSDTQYF	TGCGCCAGCAGCTCCGCAAGGACTAGCAGGAAAACCTTGGGGTCAGATACGCAGTATTTT
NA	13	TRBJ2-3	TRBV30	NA	CAWSGELTDTQYF	TGTGCCTGGAGTGGGGAGCTCACAGATACGCAGTATTTT
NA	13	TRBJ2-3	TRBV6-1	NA	CASSVVGVIPPYF	TGTGCCAGCAGTGTCGTGGGAGTCATTCCCCCGTATTTT
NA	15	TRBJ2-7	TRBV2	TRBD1	CASSTRDRVPDEQYF	TGTGCCAGCAGTACCCGGGACAGGGTTCCCGACGAGCAGTACTTC
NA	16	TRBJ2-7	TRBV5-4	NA	CASSPPPGTDPYEQYF	TGTGCCAGCAGCCCTCCCCCCGGGACGGACCCCTACGAGCAGTACTTC
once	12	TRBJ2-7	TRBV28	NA	CASSTIFNEQYF	TGTGCCAGCAGTACCATCTTTAACGAGCAGTACTTC
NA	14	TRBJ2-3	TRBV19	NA	CASSIGGSTDTQYF	TGTGCCAGTAGTATAGGAGGATCCACAGATACGCAGTATTTT
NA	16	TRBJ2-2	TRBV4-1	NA	CASSQPGRANTGELFF	TGCGCCAGCAGCCAACCGGGACGGGCGAACACCGGGGAGCTGTTTTTT
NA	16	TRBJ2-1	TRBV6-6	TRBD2	CASSPISGTRRNEQFF	TGTGCCAGCAGTCCAATTAGCGGGACCCGCCGCAATGAGCAGTTCTTC
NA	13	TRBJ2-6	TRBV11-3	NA	CASSLGGANVLTF	TGTGCCAGCAGCTTGGGTGGGGCCAACGTCCTGACTTTC
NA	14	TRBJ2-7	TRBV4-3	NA	CASSHQRESYEQYF	TGCGCCAGCAGCCATCAGAGAGAATCCTACGAGCAGTACTTC
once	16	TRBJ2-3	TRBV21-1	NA	CASTAYCRVLTDTQYF	TGTGCCAGCACCGCCTATTGCAGGGTTCTCACAGATACGCAGTATTTT
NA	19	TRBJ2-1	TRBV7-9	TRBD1	CASSLRPSGGHSSYNEQFF	TGTGCCAGCAGCTTAAGACCATCAGGGGGCCACAGCTCCTACAATGAGCAGTTCTTC
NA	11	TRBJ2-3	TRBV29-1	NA	CSFQGTDTQYF	TGCAGCTTCCAAGGCACAGATACGCAGTATTTT
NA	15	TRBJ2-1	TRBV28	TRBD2	CASLSGAIPLNEQFF	TGTGCCAGCCTTAGCGGGGCCATCCCCTTAAATGAGCAGTTCTTC
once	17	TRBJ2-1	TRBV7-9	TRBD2	CASSCPIVLAECNEQFF	TGTGCCAGCAGCTGCCCGATTGTACTAGCGGAATGCAATGAGCAGTTCTTC
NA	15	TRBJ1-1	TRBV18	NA	CASSPAFAGSPEAFF	TGTGCCAGCTCACCAGCGTTTGCAGGTAGCCCTGAAGCTTTCTTT